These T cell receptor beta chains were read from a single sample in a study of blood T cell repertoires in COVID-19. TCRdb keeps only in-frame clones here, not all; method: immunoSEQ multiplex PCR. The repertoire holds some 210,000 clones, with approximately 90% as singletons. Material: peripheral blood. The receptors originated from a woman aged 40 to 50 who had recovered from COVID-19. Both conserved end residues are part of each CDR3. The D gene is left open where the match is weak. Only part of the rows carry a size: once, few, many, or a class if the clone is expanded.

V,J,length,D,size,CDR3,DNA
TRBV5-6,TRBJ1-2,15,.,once,CASSPEGQGTYGYTF,TGTGCCAGCAGCCCGGAAGGGCAGGGAACTTATGGCTACACCTTC
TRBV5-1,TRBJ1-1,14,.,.,CASSFTAASTEAFF,TGCGCCAGCAGCTTTACAGCCGCGAGCACTGAAGCTTTCTTT
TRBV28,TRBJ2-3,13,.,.,CASSDGATDTQYF,TGTGCCAGTTCTGATGGGGCCACAGATACGCAGTATTTT
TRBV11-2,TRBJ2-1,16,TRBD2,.,CASSPAPGLAGVEQFF,TGTGCCAGCAGCCCTGCACCTGGACTAGCGGGAGTGGAGCAGTTCTTC
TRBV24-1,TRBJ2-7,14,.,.,CATSDRRGLYEQYF,TGTGCCACCAGTGATCGGAGGGGGCTCTACGAGCAGTACTTC
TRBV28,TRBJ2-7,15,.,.,CASSFGQVHSYEQYF,TGTGCCAGCAGTTTTGGTCAGGTGCACTCCTACGAGCAGTACTTC
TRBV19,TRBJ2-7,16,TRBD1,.,CASSKSGTGGSYEQYF,TGTGCCAGTAGTAAGAGCGGGACAGGGGGCTCCTACGAGCAGTACTTC
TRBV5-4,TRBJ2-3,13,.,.,CASSPETKDTQYF,TGTGCCAGCAGCCCGGAAACTAAAGATACGCAGTATTTT
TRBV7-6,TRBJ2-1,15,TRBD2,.,CASSHRTSGMGEQFF,TGTGCCAGCAGCCACCGGACTAGCGGGATGGGCGAGCAGTTCTTC
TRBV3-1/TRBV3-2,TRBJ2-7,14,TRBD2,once,CASLSASGSYEQYF,TGTGCCAGCTTATCGGCTAGCGGCTCCTACGAGCAGTACTTC
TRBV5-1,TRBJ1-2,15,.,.,CASSFGTIDNYGYTF,TGCGCCAGCAGCTTCGGGACAATTGACAACTATGGCTACACCTTC
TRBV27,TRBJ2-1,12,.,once,CASSTSLNEQFF,TGTGCCAGCAGTACTAGCCTCAATGAGCAGTTCTTC
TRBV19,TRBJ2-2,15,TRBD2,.,CASSWTSGNTGELFF,TGTGCCAGTAGTTGGACTAGCGGGAACACCGGGGAGCTGTTTTTT
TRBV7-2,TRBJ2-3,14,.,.,CASSFSEGADTQYF,TGTGCCAGCAGCTTTTCCGAGGGTGCAGATACGCAGTATTTT
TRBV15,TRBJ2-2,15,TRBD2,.,CATEGLAGGTGELFF,TGTGCCACCGAGGGACTAGCGGGAGGTACCGGGGAGCTGTTTTTT
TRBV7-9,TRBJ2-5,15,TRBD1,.,CASSFQGQAQETQYF,TGTGCCAGCAGCTTCCAGGGACAGGCCCAAGAGACCCAGTACTTC
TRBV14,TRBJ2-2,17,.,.,CASSQMDYILGTGELFF,TGTGCCAGCAGCCAGATGGACTACATATTGGGCACCGGGGAGCTGTTTTTT
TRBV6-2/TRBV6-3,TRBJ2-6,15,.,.,CASSPAFLGANVLTF,TGTGCCAGCAGCCCGGCCTTTTTGGGGGCCAACGTCCTGACTTTC
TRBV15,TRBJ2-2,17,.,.,CATSRTLSAVNTGELFF,TGTGCCACCAGCAGAACCCTGAGCGCAGTGAACACCGGGGAGCTGTTTTTT
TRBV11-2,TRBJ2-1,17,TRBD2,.,CASSSGRREELYNEQFF,TGTGCCAGCAGCTCGGGTAGGCGGGAGGAGCTCTACAATGAGCAGTTCTTC
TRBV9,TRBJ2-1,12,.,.,CASSVSGLEQFF,TGTGCCAGCAGCGTTTCCGGACTTGAGCAGTTCTTC
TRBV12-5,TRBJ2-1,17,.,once,CASGRGAPRSSYNEQFF,TGTGCTAGTGGCCGGGGGGCTCCTAGGAGCTCCTACAATGAGCAGTTCTTC
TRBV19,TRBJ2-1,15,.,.,CAKLIGRLLMDEQFF,TGTGCCAAACTGATCGGGAGACTATTAATGGATGAGCAGTTCTTC
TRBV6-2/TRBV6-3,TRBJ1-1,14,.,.,CASSYQGMNTEAFF,TGTGCCAGCAGTTATCAGGGGATGAACACTGAAGCTTTCTTT
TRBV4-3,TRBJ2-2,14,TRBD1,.,CASSQTTGAGELFF,TGCGCCAGCAGCCAAACAACAGGGGCCGGGGAGCTGTTTTTT
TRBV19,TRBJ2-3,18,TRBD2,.,CASSTQRTSGRSTDTQYF,TGTGCCAGTAGTACGCAACGGACTAGCGGGAGGAGCACAGATACGCAGTATTTT
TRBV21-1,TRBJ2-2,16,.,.,CASSPGTGAGTGELFF,TGTGCCAGCAGCCCCGGGACAGGGGCCGGCACCGGGGAGCTGTTTTTT
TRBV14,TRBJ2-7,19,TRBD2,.,CASSQDKVRASGTSYEQYF,TGTGCCAGCAGCCAAGATAAGGTGCGGGCTAGCGGGACCTCCTACGAGCAGTACTTC
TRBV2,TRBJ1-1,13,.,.,CASSEVENTEAFF,TGTGCCAGCAGTGAGGTAGAAAACACTGAAGCTTTCTTT
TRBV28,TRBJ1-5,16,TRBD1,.,CASSLNGQGSIQPQHF,TGTGCCAGCAGTTTAAATGGACAGGGGAGCATTCAGCCCCAGCATTTT
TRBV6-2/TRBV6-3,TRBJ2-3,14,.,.,CASSYGQFTDTQYF,TGTGCCAGCAGTTACGGACAGTTCACAGATACGCAGTATTTT
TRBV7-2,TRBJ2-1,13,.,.,CASSLQRDNEQFF,TGTGCCAGCAGCTTACAGCGGGACAATGAGCAGTTCTTC
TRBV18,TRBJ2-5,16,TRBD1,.,CASSPPLRQGRETQYF,TGTGCCAGCTCACCACCCTTGAGACAGGGGAGAGAGACCCAGTACTTC
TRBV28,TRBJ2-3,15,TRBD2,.,CASNLGTSGTDTQYF,TGTGCCAGCAACTTGGGGACTAGCGGCACAGATACGCAGTATTTT
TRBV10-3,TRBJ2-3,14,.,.,CATQGALHTDTQYF,TGTGCCACACAGGGCGCCCTCCACACAGATACGCAGTATTTT
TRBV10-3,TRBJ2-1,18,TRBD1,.,CAISGESEVGTGGYEQFF,TGTGCCATCAGCGGGGAATCGGAAGTCGGGACAGGGGGCTATGAGCAGTTCTTC
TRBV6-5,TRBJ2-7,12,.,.,CASRRRAAEQYF,TGTGCCAGCCGGAGGAGGGCAGCCGAGCAGTACTTC
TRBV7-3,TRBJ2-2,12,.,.,CASSPGPGELFF,TGTGCCAGCAGCCCCGGTCCCGGGGAGCTGTTTTTT
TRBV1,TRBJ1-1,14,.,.,CTSSQDRRGTEAFF,TGCACCAGCAGCCAAGATAGACGAGGCACTGAAGCTTTCTTT
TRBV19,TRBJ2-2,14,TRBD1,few,CASRQGAGTGELFF,TGTGCCAGTAGGCAGGGGGCTGGGACCGGGGAGCTGTTTTTT
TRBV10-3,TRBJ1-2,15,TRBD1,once,CAISEYEIRGHGYTF,TGTGCCATCAGTGAGTACGAGATTAGGGGGCACGGCTACACCTTC
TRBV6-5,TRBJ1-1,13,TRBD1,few,CASSYTGGTEAFF,TGTGCCAGCAGTTACACAGGGGGCACTGAAGCTTTCTTT
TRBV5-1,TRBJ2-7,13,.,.,CASSLGTYYEQYF,TGCGCCAGCAGCTTGGGGACATACTACGAGCAGTACTTC
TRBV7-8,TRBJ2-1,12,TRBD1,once,CASSFDRGEQFF,TGTGCCAGCAGCTTCGACAGGGGTGAGCAGTTCTTC
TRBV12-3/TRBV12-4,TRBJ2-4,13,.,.,CASSLSLKNIQYF,TGTGCCAGCAGTTTGAGCCTCAAAAACATTCAGTACTTC
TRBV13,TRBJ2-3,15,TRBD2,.,CASSLEASGMDTQYF,TGTGCCAGCAGCTTAGAGGCTAGCGGGATGGATACGCAGTATTTT
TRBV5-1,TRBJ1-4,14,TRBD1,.,CASRLGQGGEKLFF,TGCGCCAGCAGATTGGGACAGGGTGGCGAAAAACTGTTTTTT
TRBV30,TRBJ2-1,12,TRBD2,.,CAWTASGNEQFF,TGTGCCTGGACGGCTAGCGGCAATGAGCAGTTCTTC
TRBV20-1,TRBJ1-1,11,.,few,CSARRPPEAFF,TGCAGTGCTAGGCGGCCGCCAGAAGCTTTCTTT
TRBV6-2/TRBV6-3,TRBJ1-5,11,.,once,CASSTTGPQHF,TGTGCCAGCAGTACCACGGGGCCCCAGCATTTT
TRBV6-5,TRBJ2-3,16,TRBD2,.,CASSYSGAGMTDTQYF,TGTGCCAGCAGTTACTCGGGAGCGGGGATGACAGATACGCAGTATTTT
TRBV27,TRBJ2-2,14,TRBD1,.,CASSLHRGREELFF,TGTGCCAGCAGTTTACACAGGGGGCGTGAGGAGCTGTTTTTT
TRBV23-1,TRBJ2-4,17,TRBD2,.,CASSQSAREVAKNIQYF,TGCGCCAGCAGTCAATCTGCGCGGGAGGTAGCCAAAAACATTCAGTACTTC
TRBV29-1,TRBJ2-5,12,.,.,CSVMGEVETQYF,TGCAGCGTAATGGGGGAGGTGGAGACCCAGTACTTC